Shown below are 10 T cell receptor beta chains from a single sample sequenced in a study of cytomegalovirus exposure and HLA in healthy donors. The PCR ran on 60 Vbeta and 13 Jbeta primers. Using immunoSEQ multiplex PCR, the repertoire was profiled, and TCRdb retains in-frame clones only, with some absent. The data contain under 200,000 clones, around 80% of them singletons. Sequencing input: PBMCs. The receptors here all came from a middle-aged woman in good health and CMV-seronegative.

This sequence joins TRBV7-9 and TRBJ2-3; 8 bases align to TRBD2. The junction had 8 bases not matched to a gene; V was cut back by 3 bases and J by 0 bases. Germline-derived CDR1 and CDR2 are SEHNR and FQNEAQ (reference sequence). The CDR3 is 17 residues long. This CDR3 reads CASSFWTGGVSTDTQYF. CDR3 bases: TGTGCCAGCAGCTTTTGGACCGGGGGGGTTAGCACAGATACGCAGTATTTT.

CDR3 nucleotides: TGCGCCAGCTTCCACCAACCCCTGGGGGCGCGATCGGAAACTGAAGCTTTCTTT. The encoded protein is CASFHQPLGARSETEAFF. The chain couples TRBV10-1 to TRBJ1-1; a weak D match, TRBD1 (6 bases). Deletions cut 8 bases from V and 5 bases from J, with 30 bases between. Looked up from germline, CDR1 is WNHNN and CDR2 is SYGVQD (reference sequence). There are 18 residues in the CDR3.

This clone was seen a few times. The J gene is TRBJ2-1, the V gene TRBV9; 8 nucleotides line up with TRBD2. The CDR3 totals 15 residues. V shed 0 bases and J 8 bases; nucleotides not matched to a gene: 7. Germline-derived CDR1 and CDR2 are SGDLS and YYNGEE. The CDR3 sequence: CASSVGGTSGYEQFF. Here the CDR3 DNA reads TGTGCCAGCAGCGTAGGGGGGACTAGTGGCTATGAGCAGTTCTTC.

The chain combines TRBV11-2 with TRBJ2-7, with D possibly being TRBD2 (6 bases). CDR3 length: 15 residues. Trimming took off 6 bases at V and 2 bases at J, with 17 bases between the two ends. Germline V gene data show CDR1 as SGHAT and CDR2 as FQNNGV. The CDR3 spells CASRRAAGKPYEQYF. The CDR3 DNA reads TGTGCCAGCAGACGGGCCGCGGGGAAACCCTACGAGCAGTACTTC.

This chain uses TRBV9 with TRBJ1-1; D uncertain. The CDR3 consists of 15 residues. Germline loops: CDR1 SGDLS, CDR2 YYNGEE. V lost 0 bases, J lost 0 bases, and 9 bases lay in between. DNA for the CDR3: TGTGCCAGCAGCGTAGATTTGACTATGAACACTGAAGCTTTCTTT. The encoded protein is CASSVDLTMNTEAFF.

The chain links TRBV19 to TRBJ1-2, with 7 bases fitting TRBD1. Germline-derived CDR1 and CDR2 are LNHDA and SQIVND (reference sequence). This CDR3 has 12 amino acids. J lost 4 bases, V lost 5 bases, and 1 base had no gene match. The CDR3 reads CASSQGGYGYTF. The CDR3 bases are TGTGCCAGTAGTCAGGGGGGCTATGGCTACACCTTC.

V and J are TRBV5-1 and TRBJ1-3; a possible D gene is TRBD1 (5 bases). Germline CDR1 SGHRS, CDR2 YFSETQ. CDR3 length: 16 amino acids. Between the trimmed V and J ends, which lost 4 bases and 4 bases, there was a span of 18 bases. CDR3 protein: CASSLSGLRVGNTIYF. In DNA, the CDR3 is TGCGCCAGCAGCCTCTCGGGACTCAGGGTCGGAAACACCATATATTTT.

This chain uses TRBV4-1 with TRBJ2-1; TRBD1 agrees at 10 bases. The V gene end was trimmed by 1 base and the J gene end by 5 bases; junction bases not matched to a gene: 2. In germline, CDR1 is MGHRA, CDR2 YSYEKL. CDR3 length equals 15 residues. DNA for the CDR3: TGCGCCAGCAGCCAAGGACAGGGGGCACACAATGAGCAGTTCTTC. Protein: CASSQGQGAHNEQFF.

V usage is TRBV10-2 and J usage is TRBJ1-2; TRBD1 agrees at 10 bases. The CDR3 sequence is 15 residues long. Germline values: CDR1 WSHSY, CDR2 SAAADI. With V trimmed by 0 bases and J by 8 bases, 6 bases remained unmatched. The CDR3 bases are TGCGCCAGCAGTGAGTCTGGACAGGGGGGGATCGGCTACACCTTC. Its translation is CASSESGQGGIGYTF.

The chain recombines TRBV9 with TRBJ2-7, with 8 nucleotides matching TRBD2. V shed 0 bases, J shed 4 bases, and the junction held 3 bases outside the gene matches. Germline V gives CDR1 SGDLS, CDR2 YYNGEE. There are 14 residues in the CDR3. For the CDR3, the DNA is TGTGCCAGCAGCGTAGATGCTAGCGGGTACGAGCAGTACTTC. As protein: CASSVDASGYEQYF.